The 5 T cell receptor beta chains listed next were all sequenced from one sample in a study of vaccination effects on CD4 cells after COVID-19. Under the ViraFEST assay, PBMC were stimulated with viral peptide pools so that antigen-specific CD4+ T cells expanded. Sequencing was performed afterwards. Researchers isolated CD4+ T cells once roughly ten days of culture had elapsed. Documented for the person is a PCR-confirmed SARS-CoV-2 infection occurring between March and December 2020. Generated by immunoSEQ multiplex PCR, the TCRdb table keeps only in-frame clones and is missing some. The data show around 50,000 clones, 75% to 85% seen once. Their cognate antigens are unknown. This sample comprised CD4+ T cells from PBMCs cultured with HIV peptides, obtained before COVID-19 vaccination. Documented subset: HIV-1 Nef peptide pool negative control/reference culture. These receptors were collected from a human donor who had a prior SARS-CoV-2 infection.

The rearrangement links TRBV6-2 or TRBV6-3 to TRBJ2-5, with TRBD2 identical over 8 bases. CDR3 size: 16 residues. Looked up from germline, CDR1 is MNHEY and CDR2 is SVGEGT. Losses at the gene ends were 3 bases for V and 4 bases for J; bases not matched to a gene: 10. The CDR3 sequence: CASSYRAGGLGETQYF. For the CDR3, the DNA is TGTGCCAGCAGTTATAGGGCGGGAGGTTTAGGAGAGACCCAGTACTTC.

This clone was picked up a small number of times. The chain combines TRBV5-8 with TRBJ1-6; 8 nucleotides match TRBD1. The CDR3 consists of 15 residues. Germline assignment: CDR1 SGHTS and CDR2 YDEGEE. Unmatched junction bases numbered 5, after V lost 2 bases and J lost 7 bases. DNA of the CDR3: TGTGCCAGCAGCTTCCAGGGGGCTCGGAATTCACCCCTCCACTTT. This encodes CASSFQGARNSPLHF.

This clone was seen a few times. The V call is TRBV7-9, the J call TRBJ2-7; 7 bases match TRBD2. Germline CDR1 and CDR2: SEHNR and FQNEAQ (reference sequence). With 5 bases clipped from V and 12 bases from J, the junction kept 10 bases outside the gene matches. This CDR3 has 12 amino acids. Here the CDR3 DNA reads TGTGCCAGCAGCCCCAGCTCGGGGGGTTGGTACTTC. Protein sequence: CASSPSSGGWYF.

The chain couples TRBV5-5 to TRBJ1-5; D perhaps matches TRBD1 (5 bases). Germline V gene data show CDR1 as SGHKS and CDR2 as YYEKEE (reference sequence). CDR3 length equals 14 residues. Trimming pared 3 bases from V and 5 bases from J, leaving 12 bases between. CDR3 amino acids: CASSSHQGDQPQHF. CDR3 nucleotide sequence: TGTGCCAGCAGCTCCCATCAGGGAGATCAGCCCCAGCATTTT.

This sequence joins TRBV12-3 or TRBV12-4 and TRBJ1-4; D is undetermined. V dropped 3 bases and J dropped 8 bases, with 10 bases sitting between them. CDR3 length: 13 residues. Written as DNA, the CDR3 is TGTGCCAGCAGTTTGCATGAGGGAGAAAAACTGTTTTTT. The encoded protein is CASSLHEGEKLFF.